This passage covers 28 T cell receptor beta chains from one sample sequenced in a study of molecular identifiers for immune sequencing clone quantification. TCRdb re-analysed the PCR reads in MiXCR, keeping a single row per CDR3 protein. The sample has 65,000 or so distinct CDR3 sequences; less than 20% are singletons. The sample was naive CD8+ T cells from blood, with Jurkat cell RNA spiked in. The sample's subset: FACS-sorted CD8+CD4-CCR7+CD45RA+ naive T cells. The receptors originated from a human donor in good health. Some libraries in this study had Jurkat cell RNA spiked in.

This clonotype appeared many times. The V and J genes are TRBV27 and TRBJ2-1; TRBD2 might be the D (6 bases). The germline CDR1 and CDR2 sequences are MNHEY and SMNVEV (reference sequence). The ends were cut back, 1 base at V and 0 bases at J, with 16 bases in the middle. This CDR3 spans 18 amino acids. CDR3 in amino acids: CASSLLGLAPSSYNEQFF. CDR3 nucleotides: TGTGCCAGCAGTTTATTAGGGCTAGCGCCCAGCTCCTACAATGAGCAGTTCTTC.

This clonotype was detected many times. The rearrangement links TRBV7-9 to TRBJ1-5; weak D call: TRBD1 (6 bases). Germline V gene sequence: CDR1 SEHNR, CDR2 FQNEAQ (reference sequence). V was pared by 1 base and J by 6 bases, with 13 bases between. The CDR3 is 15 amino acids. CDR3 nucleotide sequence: TGTGCCAGCAGCTTAGGGGGGCTAAGGGGTCAGCCCCAGCATTTT. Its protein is CASSLGGLRGQPQHF.

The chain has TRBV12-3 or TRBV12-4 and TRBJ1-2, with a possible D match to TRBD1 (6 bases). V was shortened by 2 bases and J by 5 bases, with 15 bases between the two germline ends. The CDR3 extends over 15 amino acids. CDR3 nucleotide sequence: TGTGCCAGCAGTTTAACAATCGGGGGCGCTTATGGCTACACCTTC. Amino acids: CASSLTIGGAYGYTF.

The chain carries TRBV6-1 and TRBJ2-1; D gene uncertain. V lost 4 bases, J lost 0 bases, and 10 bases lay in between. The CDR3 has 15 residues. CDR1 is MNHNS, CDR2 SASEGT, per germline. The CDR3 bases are TGTGCCAGCAGTGTTTTGGGCTTCTCCTACAATGAGCAGTTCTTC. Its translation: CASSVLGFSYNEQFF.

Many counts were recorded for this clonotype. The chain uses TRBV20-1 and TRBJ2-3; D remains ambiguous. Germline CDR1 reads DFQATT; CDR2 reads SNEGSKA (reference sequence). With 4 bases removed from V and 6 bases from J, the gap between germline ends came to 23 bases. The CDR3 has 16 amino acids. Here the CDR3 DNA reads TGCAGTGCTACCCTCTACCGGGCACCTAATCTGGATACGCAGTATTTT. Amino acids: CSATLYRAPNLDTQYF.

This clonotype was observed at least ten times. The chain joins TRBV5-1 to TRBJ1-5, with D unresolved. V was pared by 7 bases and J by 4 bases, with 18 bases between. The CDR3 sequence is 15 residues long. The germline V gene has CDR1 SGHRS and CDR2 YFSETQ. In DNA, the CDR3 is TGCGCCAGCGGCCCGTCTACAGAGGAAAATCAGCCCCAGCATTTT. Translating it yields CASGPSTEENQPQHF. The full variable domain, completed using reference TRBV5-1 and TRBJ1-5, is KAGVTQTPRYLIKTRGQQVTLSCSPISGHRSVSWYQQTPGQGLQFLFEYFSETQRNKGNFPGRFSGRQFSNSRSEMNVSTLELGDSALYLCASGPSTEENQPQHFGDGTRLSIL.

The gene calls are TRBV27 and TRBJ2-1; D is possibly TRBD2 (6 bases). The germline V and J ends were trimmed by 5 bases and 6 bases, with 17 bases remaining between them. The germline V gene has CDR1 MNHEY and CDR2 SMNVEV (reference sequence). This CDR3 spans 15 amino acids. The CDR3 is CASSARLVSFNEQFF. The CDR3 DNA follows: TGTGCCAGCAGTGCTAGACTAGTTAGCTTCAATGAGCAGTTCTTC.

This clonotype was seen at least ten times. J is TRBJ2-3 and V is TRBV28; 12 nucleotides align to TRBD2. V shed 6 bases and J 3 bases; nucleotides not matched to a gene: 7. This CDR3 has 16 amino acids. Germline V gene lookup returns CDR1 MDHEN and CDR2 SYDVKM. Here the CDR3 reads CASSTGLAGWTDTQYF. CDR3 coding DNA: TGTGCCAGCAGCACGGGACTAGCGGGTTGGACAGATACGCAGTATTTT.

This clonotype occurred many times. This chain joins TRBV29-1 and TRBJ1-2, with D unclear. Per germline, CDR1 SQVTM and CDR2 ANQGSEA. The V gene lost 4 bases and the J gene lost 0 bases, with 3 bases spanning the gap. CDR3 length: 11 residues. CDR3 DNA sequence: TGCAGCGTTGTGTCTAACTATGGCTACACCTTC. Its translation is CSVVSNYGYTF.

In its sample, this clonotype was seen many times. DNA for the CDR3: TGTGCCAGCAGTTTGGATCTAACCTCTGGAAACACCATATATTTT. This gives the protein CASSLDLTSGNTIYF. The gene calls are TRBV27 and TRBJ1-3; no clear D. Trimming left V 3 bases short and J 0 bases short, with 9 bases between. This CDR3 comprises 15 residues. Germline V CDR1 and CDR2: MNHEY, SMNVEV (reference sequence).

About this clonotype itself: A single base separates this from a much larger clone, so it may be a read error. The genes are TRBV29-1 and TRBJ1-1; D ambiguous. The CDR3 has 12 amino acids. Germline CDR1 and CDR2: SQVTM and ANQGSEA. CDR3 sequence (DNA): TGCGGCGTTGAAGTTGCGCGGAACGAAGCTTTCTTT. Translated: CGVEVARNEAFF.

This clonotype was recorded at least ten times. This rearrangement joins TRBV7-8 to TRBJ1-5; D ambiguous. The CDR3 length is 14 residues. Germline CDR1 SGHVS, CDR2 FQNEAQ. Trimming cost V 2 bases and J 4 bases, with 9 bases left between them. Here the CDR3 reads CASSLRVGNQPQHF. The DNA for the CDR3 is TGTGCCAGCAGCTTAAGAGTAGGGAATCAGCCCCAGCATTTT.

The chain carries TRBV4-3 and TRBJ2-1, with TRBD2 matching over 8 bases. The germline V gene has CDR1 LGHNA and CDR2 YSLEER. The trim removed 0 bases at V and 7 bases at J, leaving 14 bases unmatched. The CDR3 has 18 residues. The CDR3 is CASSQERGRTSRANEQFF. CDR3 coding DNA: TGCGCCAGCAGCCAAGAAAGGGGGAGGACTAGCAGGGCGAATGAGCAGTTCTTC.

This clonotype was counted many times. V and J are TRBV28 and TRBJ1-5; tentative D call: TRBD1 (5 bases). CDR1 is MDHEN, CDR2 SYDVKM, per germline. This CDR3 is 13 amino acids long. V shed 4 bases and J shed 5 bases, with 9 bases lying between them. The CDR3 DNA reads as TGTGCCAGCAGTTACTGGGGGTATCAGCCCCAGCATTTT. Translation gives CASSYWGYQPQHF.

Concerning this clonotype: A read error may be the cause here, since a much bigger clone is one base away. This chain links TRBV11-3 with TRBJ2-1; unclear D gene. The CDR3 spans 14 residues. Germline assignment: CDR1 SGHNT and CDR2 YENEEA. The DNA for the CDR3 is TGTGCCAGCAGCTTAGGAGGCTCCTACAATGGGCAGTTCTTC. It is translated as CASSLGGSYNGQFF.

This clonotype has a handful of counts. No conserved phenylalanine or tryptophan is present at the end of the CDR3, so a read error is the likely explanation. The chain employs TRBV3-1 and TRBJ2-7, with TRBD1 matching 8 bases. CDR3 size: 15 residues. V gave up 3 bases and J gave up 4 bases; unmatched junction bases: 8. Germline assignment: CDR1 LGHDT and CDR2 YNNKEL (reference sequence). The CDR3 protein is CASSHVQGAVYEQYS. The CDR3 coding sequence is TGTGCCAGCAGCCACGTGCAGGGGGCTGTGTACGAGCAGTACTCC.

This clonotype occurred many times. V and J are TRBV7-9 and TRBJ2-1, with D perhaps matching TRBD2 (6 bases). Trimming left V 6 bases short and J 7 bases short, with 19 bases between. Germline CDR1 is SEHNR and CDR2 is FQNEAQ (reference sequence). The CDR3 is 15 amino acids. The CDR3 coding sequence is TGTGCCAGCAGTCCGGAGGGCCCGGGACGGAATGAGCAGTTCTTC. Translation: CASSPEGPGRNEQFF.

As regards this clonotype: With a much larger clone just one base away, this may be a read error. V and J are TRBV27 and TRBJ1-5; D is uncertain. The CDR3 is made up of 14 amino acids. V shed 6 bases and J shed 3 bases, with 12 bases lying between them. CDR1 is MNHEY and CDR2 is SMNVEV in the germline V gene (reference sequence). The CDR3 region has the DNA TGTGCCAGCAGGGTGGGGAATAACAATCAGCCCCAGCATTTT. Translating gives CASRVGNNNQPQHF.

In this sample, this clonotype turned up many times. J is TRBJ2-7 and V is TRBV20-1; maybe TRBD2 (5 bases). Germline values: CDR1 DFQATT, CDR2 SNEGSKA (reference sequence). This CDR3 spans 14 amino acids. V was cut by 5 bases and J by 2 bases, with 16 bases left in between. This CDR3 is CSAADYQSTYEQYF. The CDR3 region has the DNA TGCAGTGCTGCTGACTACCAGTCAACCTACGAGCAGTACTTC.

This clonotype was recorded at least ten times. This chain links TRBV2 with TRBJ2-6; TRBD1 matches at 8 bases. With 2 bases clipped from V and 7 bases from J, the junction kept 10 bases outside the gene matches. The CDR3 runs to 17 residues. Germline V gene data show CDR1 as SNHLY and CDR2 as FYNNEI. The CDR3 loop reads CASSEFYGQGFANVLTF. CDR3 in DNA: TGTGCCAGCAGTGAATTTTACGGACAGGGCTTCGCCAACGTCCTGACTTTC.

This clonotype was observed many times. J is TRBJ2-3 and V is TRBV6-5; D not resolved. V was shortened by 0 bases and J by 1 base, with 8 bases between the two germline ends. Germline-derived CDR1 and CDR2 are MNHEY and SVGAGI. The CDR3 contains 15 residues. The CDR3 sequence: CASSYSVERTDTQYF. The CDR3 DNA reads TGTGCCAGCAGTTACTCGGTTGAACGCACAGATACGCAGTATTTT.

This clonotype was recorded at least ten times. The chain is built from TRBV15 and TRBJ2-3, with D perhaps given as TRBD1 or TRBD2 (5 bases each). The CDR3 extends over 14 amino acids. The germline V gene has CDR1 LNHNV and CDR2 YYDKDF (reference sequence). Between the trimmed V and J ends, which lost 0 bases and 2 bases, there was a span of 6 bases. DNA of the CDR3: TGTGCCACCAGCAGAGAGGGGGACACAGATACGCAGTATTTT. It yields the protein CATSREGDTDTQYF.

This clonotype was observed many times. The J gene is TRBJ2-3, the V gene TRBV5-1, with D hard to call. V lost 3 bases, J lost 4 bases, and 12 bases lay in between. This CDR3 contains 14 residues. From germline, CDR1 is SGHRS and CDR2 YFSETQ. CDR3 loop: CASSSPAPADTQYF. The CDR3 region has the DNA TGCGCCAGCAGCTCCCCTGCCCCCGCAGATACGCAGTATTTT.

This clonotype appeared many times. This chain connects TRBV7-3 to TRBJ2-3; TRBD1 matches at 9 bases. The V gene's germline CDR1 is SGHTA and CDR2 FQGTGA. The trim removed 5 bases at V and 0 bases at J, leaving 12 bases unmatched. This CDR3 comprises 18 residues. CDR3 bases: TGTGCCAGCAGCCAAGGTGTCGGGACAGGGCTAAGCACAGATACGCAGTATTTT. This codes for CASSQGVGTGLSTDTQYF.

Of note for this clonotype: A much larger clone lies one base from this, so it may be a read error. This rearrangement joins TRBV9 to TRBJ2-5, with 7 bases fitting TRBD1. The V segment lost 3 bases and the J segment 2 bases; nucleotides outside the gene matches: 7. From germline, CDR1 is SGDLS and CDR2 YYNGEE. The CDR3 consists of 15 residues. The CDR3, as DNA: TGTGCCAGCAGCGGAGATGGGACAGATCAAGAGACCCAGTACTTC. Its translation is CASSGDGTDQETQYF.

The CDR3, as DNA: TGTGCCAGCAGCGTCATGGGGGGGAGTCGGCACAATGAGCAGTTCTTC. Encoded protein: CASSVMGGSRHNEQFF. The rearrangement joins TRBV7-9 to TRBJ2-1; TRBD2 agrees at 7 bases. The CDR3 length is 16 residues. V shed 5 bases, J shed 5 bases, and the junction held 12 bases outside the gene matches. CDR1 and CDR2 from the germline V gene are SEHNR and FQNEAQ (reference sequence).

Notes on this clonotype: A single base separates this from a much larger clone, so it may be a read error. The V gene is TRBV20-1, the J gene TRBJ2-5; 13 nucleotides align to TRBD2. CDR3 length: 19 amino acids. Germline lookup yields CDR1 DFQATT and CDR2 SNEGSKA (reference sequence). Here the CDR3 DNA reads TGCGGTGCTAGAGTCCCAGGGACTAGCGGGACTATAATCTTGGGGACCCAGTACTTC. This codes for CGARVPGTSGTIILGTQYF.

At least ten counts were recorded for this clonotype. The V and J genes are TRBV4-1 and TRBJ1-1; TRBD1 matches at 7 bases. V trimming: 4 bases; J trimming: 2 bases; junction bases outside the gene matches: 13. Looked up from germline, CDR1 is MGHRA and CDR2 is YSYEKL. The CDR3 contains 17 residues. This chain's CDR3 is CASSPYPHRQGNTEAFF. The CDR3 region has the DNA TGCGCCAGCAGCCCCTACCCCCACAGACAGGGCAACACTGAAGCTTTCTTT.